The clone carrying this TCR beta chain is categorized as medium-sized (0.01 to 0.1%). The target antigen is unknown. These data come from a study of OX40 agonist ivuxolimab in advanced cancers. Study details: From about 23 to 85 years was the age range, with a mean of about 54 years, and around 83% were male. Partial responses, seen in three patients, involved one hepatocellular carcinoma and two cutaneous melanomas. Study results and limitations: Blood T cells, both CD4+ and CD8+, expanded clonally by week 6 at 0.1 to 3.0 mg/kg.

Method: immunoSEQ multiplex PCR; TCRdb's copy keeps in-frame clones and lacks some. Of about 63,000 clones listed, roughly four fifths are singletons. The sequenced sample was CD4+ or CD8+ T cells sorted from blood, obtained in a trial of the OX40 agonist ivuxolimab. The clonotype originates from an adult with an advanced solid tumor such as melanoma, head and neck, liver or kidney cancer.

The CDR3 is CASNEGTETQYF. The CDR3 nucleotides read TGTGCCAGTAATGAGGGGACAGAGACCCAGTACTTC. This rearrangement joins TRBV19 to TRBJ2-5; the D gene could be TRBD1 or TRBD2 (5 bases each). Germline values: CDR1 LNHDA, CDR2 SQIVND (reference sequence). V lost 7 bases and J lost 4, with 10 bases in between. The CDR3 spans 12 residues. Together with reference TRBV19 and TRBJ2-5, the CDR3 gives the full variable domain: DGGITQSPKYLFRKEGQNVTLSCEQNLNHDAMYWYRQDPGQGLRLIYYSQIVNDFQKGDIAEGYSVSREKKESFPLTVTSAQKNPTAFYLCASNEGTETQYFGPGTRLLVL.